The clone carrying this T cell receptor beta chain was seen ten or more times. As yet, its antigen is unknown. The source of the sample is a study of glioma-infiltrating T cells. General study points: Above-expected tissue-blood divergence occurred in all gliomas, most in low-grade ones.

The V and J ends lost 0 bases and 7 bases respectively, with 22 bases between them. Germline loops: CDR1 MNHEY, CDR2 SVGEGT. The CDR3 runs to 18 residues. TCR alpha and beta CDR3 regions were amplified from RNA using iRepertoire nested multiplex PCR. Using its own MiXCR run on the multiplex PCR reads, TCRdb lists one record per CDR3 protein. The sample has over 90,000 distinct CDR3 sequences; about 30% are singletons. The sequenced sample was glioma tissue, nonneoplastic brain tissue, or PBMCs (not recorded which). The receptor comes from a human donor with low-grade glioma or glioblastoma, undergoing nonglioma brain surgery, or in good health (not recorded which). This rearrangement joins TRBV6-2 or TRBV6-3 to TRBJ2-1; tentative D call: TRBD2 (7 bases). CDR3 amino acids: CASSYSGRGGSRRNEQFF. The CDR3 DNA reads TGTGCCAGCAGTTACTCGGGGCGCGGGGGCAGTCGTAGGAATGAGCAGTTCTTC.